The entry below describes one T cell receptor beta chain. Original processing methods: Estimation of nucleated cell counts relied on the amplification of reference gene primers. The protocol was immunoSEQ multiplex PCR, while the TCRdb copy is restricted to in-frame clones and leaves out a portion. The V and J calls and clone size were taken over from that table, and D and trimming were inferred from the DNA. This table holds fewer than 120,000 clones, approximately 85% found once. This sample is part of a study of blood T cell repertoires in COVID-19. Study in general: Samples of COVID-19 (acute and convalescent) were obtained from the United States, Italy and Spain. In each case, the material was cDNA or gDNA derived from T cells, B-cell-depleted T cells, or PBMCs.

The CDR3 covers 23 residues. Germline loops: CDR1 KGHDR, CDR2 SFDVKD. Trimming cost V 0 bases and J 6 bases; bases outside gene matches: 25. Specimen: peripheral blood. The chain uses TRBV24-1 and TRBJ1-5; 10 bases match TRBD1. The clonotype comes from an older woman with acute or convalescent COVID-19. The CDR3 DNA reads as TGTGCCACCAGTGATTTGCAGGGACAGGGGTTGTGGGTGGATATTCGGTCAGGTCAGCCCCAGCATTTT. This encodes CATSDLQGQGLWVDIRSGQPQHF.